The 8 T cell receptor beta chains below all came from one sample that was sequenced in a study of T cell responses to AZD1222 COVID-19 vaccine. TCRdb's table, derived via immunoSEQ multiplex PCR, lists solely in-frame clones and lacks some. Of roughly 130,000 clones listed, more than 70% were seen once; the top ten hold around 12%. This specimen consisted of peripheral blood, obtained on day 0 of AZD1222 vaccination. The source of these receptors is an adult in good health.

This rearrangement joins TRBV4-1 to TRBJ2-7, with TRBD1 matching over 8 bases. Trimming cost V 5 bases and J 4 bases; bases outside gene matches: 10. Germline CDR1 reads MGHRA; CDR2 reads YSYEKL. CDR3 length: 15 amino acids. In DNA form, the CDR3 reads TGCGCCAGCAGCGATTCGCCGGGACAGGCATACGAGCAGTACTTC. Translating it yields CASSDSPGQAYEQYF.

This chain connects TRBV3-1 (or the pseudogene TRBV3-2) to TRBJ2-5; D is tentatively TRBD1 or TRBD2 (6 bases each). The V and J ends lost 1 base and 2 bases respectively, with 11 bases between them. The germline V gene encodes CDR1 LGHDT and CDR2 YNNKEL (reference sequence). CDR3 length: 15 residues. The CDR3 protein is CASSQVGGGQETQYF. In nucleotides, the CDR3 is TGTGCCAGCAGCCAAGTGGGGGGCGGGCAAGAGACCCAGTACTTC.

This chain joins TRBV27 and TRBJ2-1; maybe TRBD2 (5 bases). The length of the CDR3 is 13 residues. V lost 5 bases to trimming and J lost 8 bases, with 13 bases between them. CDR1 and CDR2 from the germline V gene are MNHEY and SMNVEV (reference sequence). The CDR3 protein is CASSMADGDEQFF. As DNA, the CDR3 is TGTGCCAGCAGTATGGCGGACGGGGATGAGCAGTTCTTC.

V and J are TRBV9 and TRBJ2-3; D uncertain. The CDR3 runs to 15 residues. CDR1 and CDR2 from the germline V gene are SGDLS and YYNGEE. The V end was cut by 4 bases, the J end by 4 bases, with 16 bases between. CDR3 coding DNA: TGTGCCAGCAGCCCGCATGGTGGATCCCCAGATACGCAGTATTTT. Protein sequence: CASSPHGGSPDTQYF.

This clone was detected only a few times. The genes are TRBV10-1 and TRBJ2-7; 14 positions agree with TRBD2. Germline CDR1 is WNHNN and CDR2 is SYGVQD (reference sequence). CDR3 length: 14 residues. V was pared by 0 bases and J by 10 bases, with 2 bases of the junction left unmatched. The CDR3 DNA reads TGCGCCAGCAGTGAGTCGGGACTAGCGGGAGTTCAGTACTTC. It codes for CASSESGLAGVQYF.

DNA for the CDR3: TGCAGCACCCCACAGGGACCCCACCGCACCTTC. This translates into CSTPQGPHRTF. The gene calls are TRBV20-1 and TRBJ1-2; D is perhaps TRBD1 (6 bases). Per the germline V gene, CDR1 is DFQATT and CDR2 is SNEGSKA (reference sequence). CDR3 length equals 11 residues.

This clone was seen a handful of times. The rearrangement uses TRBV27 and TRBJ2-1; the match to TRBD2 covers 9 bases. CDR1 and CDR2 from the germline V gene are MNHEY and SMNVEV (reference sequence). CDR3 length: 15 residues. With 2 bases clipped from V and 9 bases from J, the junction kept 8 bases outside the gene matches. The CDR3 DNA reads TGTGCCAGCAGTTTAAGGCGGGAGGGCCTCGGTGAGCAGTTCTTC. Protein product: CASSLRREGLGEQFF.

The rearrangement uses TRBV4-3 and TRBJ1-3; D is ambiguous. Looked up from germline, CDR1 is LGHNA and CDR2 is YSLEER. Trimming cost V 0 bases and J 0 bases, with 12 bases left between them. The CDR3 is made up of 17 amino acids. Here the CDR3 reads CASSQDKRANSGNTIYF. The CDR3 nucleotides are TGCGCCAGCAGCCAAGATAAAAGGGCCAACTCTGGAAACACCATATATTTT.